These 15 T cell receptor beta chains share one sample of origin, sequenced in a study of T cells after yellow fever vaccination. TCRdb ran MiXCR on the 5' RACE reads and lists one entry per CDR3 protein. The sample holds just under 85,000 distinct CDR3 sequences, roughly 14% seen once. The sample in question was CD8+ T cells not binding an NS4B(214-222) dextramer, sorted from PBMCs, obtained 21 days after the first yellow fever vaccination. The receptors here all came from a man younger than 35 who received the YFV17D yellow fever vaccine.

This clonotype was observed a few times. The rearrangement uses TRBV9 and TRBJ1-2, with a possible D match to TRBD1 (5 bases). V lost 2 bases to trimming and J lost 9 bases, with 8 bases between them. Germline CDR1 SGDLS, CDR2 YYNGEE. CDR3 size: 11 residues. The CDR3 nucleotides read TGTGCCAGCAGCGTCGCGGGACGCTACACCTTC. Translation: CASSVAGRYTF.

A few counts support this clonotype. The genes are TRBV7-8 and TRBJ1-6, with D uncertain. Looked up from germline, CDR1 is SGHVS and CDR2 is FQNEAQ. V lost 5 bases, J lost 7 bases, and 12 bases lay in between. The CDR3 consists of 14 residues. This CDR3 is CASSRGILNSPLHF. The CDR3 DNA follows: TGTGCCAGCAGCCGCGGAATCCTAAATTCACCCCTCCACTTT.

V and J are TRBV4-1 and TRBJ2-1, with D perhaps TRBD1 (5 bases). CDR1 and CDR2 (germline): MGHRA, YSYEKL. The CDR3 covers 14 residues. V gave up 3 bases and J gave up 6 bases, with 12 bases separating them. CDR3 in DNA: TGCGCCAGCAGCCAGGGCGTTAGGGGCAATGAGCAGTTCTTC. Protein: CASSQGVRGNEQFF.

The V call is TRBV7-2, the J call TRBJ2-1; 15 nucleotides match TRBD2. With V trimmed by 4 bases and J by 7 bases, 2 bases remained unmatched. CDR1 and CDR2 (germline): SGHTA, FQGNSA. CDR3 length: 15 amino acids. CDR3: CASSWGLAGGNEQFF. The DNA for the CDR3 is TGTGCCAGCAGCTGGGGACTAGCGGGGGGAAATGAGCAGTTCTTC.

The chain has TRBV7-6 and TRBJ1-1; 12 nucleotides line up with TRBD1. The CDR3 contains 18 residues. Germline V gives CDR1 SGHVS, CDR2 FNYEAQ. V lost 4 bases, J lost 0 bases, and 9 bases stayed unmatched. As DNA, the CDR3 is TGTGCCAGCAGCTACCGTACCGGGACAGGGGGCCTGAACACTGAAGCTTTCTTT. Amino acids: CASSYRTGTGGLNTEAFF. The variable domain in full, with the rest retrieved from reference TRBV7-6 and TRBJ1-1, is GAGVSQSPRYKVTKRGQDVALRCDPISGHVSLYWYRQALGQGPEFLTYFNYEAQQDKSGLPNDRFSAERPEGSISTLTIQRTEQRDSAMYRCASSYRTGTGGLNTEAFFGQGTRLTVV.

V usage is TRBV6-2 or TRBV6-3 and J usage is TRBJ1-6; unclear D gene. V was trimmed by 4 bases and J by 10 bases, leaving 11 bases between them. Germline V gene lookup returns CDR1 MNHEY and CDR2 SVGEGT. The CDR3 totals 13 residues. CDR3 sequence reads: CASSFVQRSPLHF. For the CDR3, the DNA is TGTGCCAGCAGTTTCGTCCAACGATCACCCCTCCACTTT.

This clonotype came up many times. The genes are TRBV7-2 and TRBJ2-1; 7 nucleotides line up with TRBD1. V was clipped by 1 base and J by 4 bases; unmatched bases: 7. The CDR3 consists of 16 residues. CDR1 is SGHTA and CDR2 is FQGNSA in the germline V gene. CDR3 nucleotides: TGTGCCAGCAGCTTAGGGCTTCCGGGACAGTACAATGAGCAGTTCTTC. It translates to CASSLGLPGQYNEQFF.

The rearrangement uses TRBV4-1 and TRBJ2-1, with D unclear. Trimming removed 1 base from V and 6 bases from J, with 10 bases in between. The CDR3 is 14 amino acids. Germline CDR1 MGHRA, CDR2 YSYEKL. CDR3 DNA sequence: TGCGCCAGCAGCCAAGCCGCGAGGTCCAATGAGCAGTTCTTC. This encodes CASSQAARSNEQFF.

This clonotype was picked up a small number of times. This sequence joins TRBV9 and TRBJ2-3; 8 nucleotides match TRBD1. The CDR3 is 16 amino acids. Germline V gene sequence: CDR1 SGDLS, CDR2 YYNGEE. The V and J ends lost 0 bases and 6 bases, in that order; junction bases with no gene match: 9. This CDR3 is CASSVAADRDRDTQYF. DNA for the CDR3: TGTGCCAGCAGCGTAGCGGCAGACAGGGACAGGGATACGCAGTATTTT.

This clonotype was seen only a few times. This chain uses TRBV7-3 with TRBJ1-1; TRBD1 aligns across 7 bases. The CDR3 extends over 15 amino acids. J was trimmed by 2 bases and V by 2 bases; bases with no gene match: 5. The germline V gene encodes CDR1 SGHTA and CDR2 FQGTGA. CDR3 in DNA: TGTGCCAGCAGCTTATCTGGGACAGCCAACACTGAAGCTTTCTTT. Translated: CASSLSGTANTEAFF.

The chain links TRBV27 to TRBJ2-1; TRBD1 might be the D (5 bases). Deletions cut 8 bases from V and 1 base from J, with 12 bases between. The CDR3 has 14 residues. Germline V lookup: CDR1 MNHEY, CDR2 SMNVEV (reference sequence). CDR3 DNA sequence: TGTGCCAGCGGCCAGACAGTATCCTACAATGAGCAGTTCTTC. Protein sequence: CASGQTVSYNEQFF.

This sequence joins TRBV10-3 and TRBJ2-2, with 9 positions matching TRBD2. Germline values: CDR1 ENHRY, CDR2 SYGVKD. Losses at the gene ends were 7 bases for V and 5 bases for J; bases not matched to a gene: 5. The CDR3 has 14 residues. CDR3 DNA: TGTGCCATCACTGCGGGGGGGCTGACCGGGGAGCTGTTTTTT. It codes for CAITAGGLTGELFF.

There are a few counts of this clonotype. CDR3 DNA: TGCGCCAGCAGCTTTTCAGGGTCCATGAACACTGAAGCTTTCTTT. Translation: CASSFSGSMNTEAFF. The rearrangement joins TRBV5-1 to TRBJ1-1; perhaps TRBD1 as D (5 bases). The germline V and J ends were trimmed by 2 bases and 0 bases, with 11 bases remaining between them. This CDR3 has 15 amino acids. Germline V gene data show CDR1 as SGHRS and CDR2 as YFSETQ.

The V and J genes are TRBV7-2 and TRBJ1-3, with 8 bases aligning to TRBD1. Germline V lookup: CDR1 SGHTA, CDR2 FQGNSA. Germline trimming cut 1 base from V and 3 bases from J; bases unmatched to any gene: 2. The CDR3 sequence is 15 residues long. The DNA for the CDR3 is TGTGCCAGCAGCTTAGTCGGGACAGGTGGAAACACCATATATTTT. Its protein product is CASSLVGTGGNTIYF.

J is TRBJ2-3 and V is TRBV27; D may be TRBD1 (5 bases). There are 16 residues in the CDR3. In germline, CDR1 is MNHEY, CDR2 SMNVEV (reference sequence). The ends were cut back, 7 bases at V and 0 bases at J, with 17 bases in the middle. CDR3 loop: CASKLKTVGSTDTQYF. CDR3 coding DNA: TGTGCCAGCAAACTGAAGACAGTCGGAAGCACAGATACGCAGTATTTT.